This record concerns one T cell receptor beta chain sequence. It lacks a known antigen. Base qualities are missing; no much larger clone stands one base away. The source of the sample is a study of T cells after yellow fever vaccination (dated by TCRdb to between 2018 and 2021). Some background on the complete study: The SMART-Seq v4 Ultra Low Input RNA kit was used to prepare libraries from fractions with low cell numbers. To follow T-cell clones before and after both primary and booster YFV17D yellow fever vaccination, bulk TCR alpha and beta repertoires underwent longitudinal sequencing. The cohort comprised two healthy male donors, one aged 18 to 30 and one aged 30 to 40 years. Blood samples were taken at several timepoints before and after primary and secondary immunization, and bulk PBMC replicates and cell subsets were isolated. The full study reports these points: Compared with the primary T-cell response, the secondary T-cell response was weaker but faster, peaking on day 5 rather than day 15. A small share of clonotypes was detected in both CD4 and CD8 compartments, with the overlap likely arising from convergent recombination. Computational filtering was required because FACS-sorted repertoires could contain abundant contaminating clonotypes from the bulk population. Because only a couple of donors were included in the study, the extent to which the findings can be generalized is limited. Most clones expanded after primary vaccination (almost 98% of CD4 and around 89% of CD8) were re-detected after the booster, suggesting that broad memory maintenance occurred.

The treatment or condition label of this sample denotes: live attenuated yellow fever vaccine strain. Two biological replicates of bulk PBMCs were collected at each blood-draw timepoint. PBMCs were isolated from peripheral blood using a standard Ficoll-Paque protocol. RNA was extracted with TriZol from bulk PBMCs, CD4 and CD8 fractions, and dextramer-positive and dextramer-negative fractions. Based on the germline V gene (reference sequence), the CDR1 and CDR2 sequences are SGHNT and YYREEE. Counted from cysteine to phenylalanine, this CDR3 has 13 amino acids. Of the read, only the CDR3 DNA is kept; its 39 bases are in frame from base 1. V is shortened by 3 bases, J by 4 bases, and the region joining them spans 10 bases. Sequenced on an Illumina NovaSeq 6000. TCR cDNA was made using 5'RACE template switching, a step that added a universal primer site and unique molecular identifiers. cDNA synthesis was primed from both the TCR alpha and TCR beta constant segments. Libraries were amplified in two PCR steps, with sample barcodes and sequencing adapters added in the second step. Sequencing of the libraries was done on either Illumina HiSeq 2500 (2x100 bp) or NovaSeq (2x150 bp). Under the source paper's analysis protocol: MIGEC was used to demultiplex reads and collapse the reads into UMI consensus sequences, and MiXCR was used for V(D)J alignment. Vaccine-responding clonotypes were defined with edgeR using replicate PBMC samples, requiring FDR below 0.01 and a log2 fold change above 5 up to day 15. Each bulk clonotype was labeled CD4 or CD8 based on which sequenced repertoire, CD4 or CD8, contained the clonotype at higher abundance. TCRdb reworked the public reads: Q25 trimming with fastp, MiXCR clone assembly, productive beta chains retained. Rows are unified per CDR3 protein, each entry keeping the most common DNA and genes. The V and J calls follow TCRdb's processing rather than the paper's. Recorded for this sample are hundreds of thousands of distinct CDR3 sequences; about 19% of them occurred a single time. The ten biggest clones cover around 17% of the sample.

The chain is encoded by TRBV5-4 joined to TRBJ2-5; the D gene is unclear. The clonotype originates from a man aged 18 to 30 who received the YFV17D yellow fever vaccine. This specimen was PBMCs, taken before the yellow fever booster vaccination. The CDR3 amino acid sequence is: CASSSPHLETQYF. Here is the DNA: TGTGCCAGCAGCTCGCCACACTTAGAGACCCAGTACTTC.